Detailed here is one T cell receptor (beta chain). Original processing notes: The assay estimated nucleated cells by amplifying reference gene primers. The table came from immunoSEQ multiplex PCR; TCRdb's copy has only in-frame clones and leaves some out. That table supplies the V and J calls and clone size; D and trimming were determined from the DNA. Of approximately 220,000 clones in the sample, around 85% were seen once. The record originates from a study of blood T cell repertoires in COVID-19. Study overall: Samples of COVID-19 (acute and convalescent) were obtained from the United States, Italy and Spain. T cells, B-cell-depleted T cells, or PBMCs provided the cDNA or gDNA that served as material.

Germline V lookup: CDR1 SGHTA, CDR2 FQGNSA. There are 14 residues in the CDR3. Trimming took 1 base from V and 5 from J, leaving 11 bases between them. The V call is TRBV7-2, the J call TRBJ2-5; D gene uncertain. The clonotype comes from a woman aged 80 or over with acute or convalescent COVID-19. Sequencing was done on a sample of peripheral blood. DNA of the CDR3: TGTGCCAGCAGCTTAGAGAGGTTTGGGGAGACCCAGTACTTC. Protein product: CASSLERFGETQYF.